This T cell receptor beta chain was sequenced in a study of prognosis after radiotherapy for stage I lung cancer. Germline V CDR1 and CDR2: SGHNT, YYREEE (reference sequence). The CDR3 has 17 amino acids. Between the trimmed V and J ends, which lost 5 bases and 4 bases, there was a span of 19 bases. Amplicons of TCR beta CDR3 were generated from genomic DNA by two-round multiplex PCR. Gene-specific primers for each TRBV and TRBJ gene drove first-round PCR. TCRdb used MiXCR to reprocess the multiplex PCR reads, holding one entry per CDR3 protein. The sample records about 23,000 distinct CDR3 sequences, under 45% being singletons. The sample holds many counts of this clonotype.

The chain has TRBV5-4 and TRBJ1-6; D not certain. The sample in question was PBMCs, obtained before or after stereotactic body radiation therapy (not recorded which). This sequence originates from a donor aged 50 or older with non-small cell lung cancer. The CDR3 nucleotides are TGTGCCAGCAGTAGAGGGCCGTTAAAGGAGTATAATTCACCCCTCCACTTT. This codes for CASSRGPLKEYNSPLHF.